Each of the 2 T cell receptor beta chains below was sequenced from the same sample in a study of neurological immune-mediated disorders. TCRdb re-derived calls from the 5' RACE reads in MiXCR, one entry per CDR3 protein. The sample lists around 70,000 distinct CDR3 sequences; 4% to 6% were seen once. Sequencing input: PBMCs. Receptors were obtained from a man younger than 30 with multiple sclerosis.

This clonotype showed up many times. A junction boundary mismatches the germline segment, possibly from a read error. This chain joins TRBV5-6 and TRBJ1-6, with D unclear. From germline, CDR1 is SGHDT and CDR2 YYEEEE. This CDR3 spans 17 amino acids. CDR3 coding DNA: TGTGCCAGCAGCCCCAACCGGACCGCCGCTTATAATTCACCCCTCAACTTT. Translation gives CASSPNRTAAYNSPLNF.

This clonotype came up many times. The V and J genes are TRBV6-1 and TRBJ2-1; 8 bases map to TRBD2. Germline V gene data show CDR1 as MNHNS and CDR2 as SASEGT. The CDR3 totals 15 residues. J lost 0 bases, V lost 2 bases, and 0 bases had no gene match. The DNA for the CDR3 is TGTGCCAGCAGTGAACTAGCGGGCTCCTACAATGAGCAGTTCTTC. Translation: CASSELAGSYNEQFF.